This T cell receptor beta chain comes out of a study of blood T cells in healthy people across ages. There are 11 residues in the CDR3. Germline lookup yields CDR1 DFQATT and CDR2 SNEGSKA (reference sequence). Trimming pared 6 bases from V and 10 bases from J, leaving 16 bases between. Note on this clonotype: Since a much larger clone is just one base distant, this may be a read error.

The use of a sample-barcoded 5' primer and a J-beta primer mix characterized a second PCR of 7 to 11 cycles. The template-switch adaptor was a 5' adaptor with 12 random nucleotides. It tagged each cDNA molecule. Via MiXCR, TCRdb re-called the 5' RACE reads, giving one row per CDR3 protein. The sample lists 650,000 to 1,000,000 distinct CDR3 sequences; around 36% were seen once. Sequenced: blood. This TCR was recovered from a man younger than 30 in good health. The chain employs TRBV20-1 and TRBJ2-7; maybe TRBD2 (5 bases). Written as DNA, the CDR3 is TGCAGTGCCACTTACCAGGAGGCACAGTACTTC. This sequence encodes CSATYQEAQYF.